This T cell receptor beta chain comes out of a study of identical twins. Study-level points and caveats: Partial confounding of zero-insertion analyses by invariant MAIT and iNKT cells was possible.

In germline, CDR1 is MGHRA, CDR2 YSYEKL. The CDR3 has 15 amino acids. Trimming removed 7 bases from V and 6 bases from J, with 21 bases in between. TCRdb reprocessed the 5' RACE reads via MiXCR and lists one record per CDR3 protein. The sample includes some 630,000 distinct CDR3 sequences, about 7.1% of them seen just once. Worth noting for this clonotype: Its specificity is not known.

These records were also assigned to another study, of yellow fever vaccine responses in identical twins.

The receptor was isolated from a woman aged 18-29 years in good health. The sequencing sample was made of PBMCs. This rearrangement joins TRBV4-1 to TRBJ2-5, with D perhaps being TRBD1 or TRBD2 (5 bases each). The DNA for the CDR3 is TGCGCCAGCACGAGTTCAATGGGGGAGCTACAGACCCAGTACTTC. Residues: CASTSSMGELQTQYF.